This T cell receptor beta chain was retrieved from a study of early T cells in non-severe SARS-CoV-2 infection. TCRdb processed the 5' RACE reads anew with MiXCR; each CDR3 protein has one entry. This table holds 60,000 or so distinct CDR3 sequences, around 12% found once. Both ends counted, the CDR3 spans 15 residues. Worth noting for this clonotype: The limits of the CDR3 on the DNA are not certain, so only TCRdb's listed CDR3 is given.

The TCR sequence derives from an adult who was a healthcare worker with PCR-confirmed SARS-CoV-2 infection or an uninfected control (not recorded which). The chain joins TRBV12-3 or TRBV12-4 to TRBJ2-5; TRBD1, the table's D call, was not compared with the DNA. The material sequenced was whole blood. The CDR3 loop is CASSLGTSFLETQYF.